These T cell receptor beta chains were read from a single sample in a study of T-cell memory formation after mild COVID-19. TCRdb reprocessed the 5' RACE reads with MiXCR, giving one entry per CDR3 protein. Of hundreds of thousands of distinct CDR3 sequences in the sample, about 19% were seen once. Sequences were obtained from PBMCs or a T cell subset sorted from them (not recorded which). These receptors originate from an adult woman who had mild COVID-19 (a few samples of this study predate the infection). Cell type and time point are not known. The CDR3 runs from the conserved cysteine through the conserved F or W. A D gene is named only where the DNA matches it firmly. Clone size, where shown, is once, few, many, or a class for clones that have expanded.

d_gene,v_gene,abundance,j_gene,CDR3nt,CDR3aa
-,TRBV9,once,TRBJ1-1,TGTGCCAGCAGCGATGCGGACAGCCCAGAGAACACTGAAGCTTTCTTT,CASSDADSPENTEAFF
-,TRBV6-2/TRBV6-3,-,TRBJ2-1,TGTGCCAGCAGTCCCTTCTCTAGAGTCCGCAATGAGCAGTTCTTC,CASSPFSRVRNEQFF
TRBD1,TRBV4-2,few,TRBJ2-5,TGTGCCAGCAGCCAAGAGAGGGGACAGGGCCGGGGGGCAGAGACCCAGTACTTC,CASSQERGQGRGAETQYF
-,TRBV11-2,-,TRBJ2-1,TGTGCCAGCAGCTTTGTCCAGCCGGGTCAGTTCTTC,CASSFVQPGQFF
TRBD2,TRBV9,-,TRBJ2-3,TGTGCCAGCAGCGGGATGGGAGGGTATACGCAGTATTTT,CASSGMGGYTQYF
TRBD1,TRBV7-9,few,TRBJ2-1,TGTGCCAGCAGCGAGGGACAGGGGGCTAATTCCTACAATGAGCAGTTCTTC,CASSEGQGANSYNEQFF
TRBD2,TRBV7-8,few,TRBJ2-7,TGTGCCAGCAGCTATCTAGCGGGGAGCTCCTACGAGCAGTACTTC,CASSYLAGSSYEQYF
-,TRBV20-1,-,TRBJ1-2,TGCAGTGCTAGGATCGGGGGCGCGTATGGCTACACCTTC,CSARIGGAYGYTF
TRBD2,TRBV12-3/TRBV12-4,-,TRBJ2-2,TGTGCCAGCAGTTTATGGGAGGGGTCGGCGAACACCGGGGAGCTGTTTTTT,CASSLWEGSANTGELFF
-,TRBV7-2,few,TRBJ2-1,TGTGCCAGCAGCCCCTCCGGGTTCTTGGGGGCTGAGCAGTTCTTC,CASSPSGFLGAEQFF
-,TRBV7-2,-,TRBJ1-2,TGTGCCAGCAGCTTAGCGGACAGTTTATTTAACTATGGCTACACCTTC,CASSLADSLFNYGYTF
-,TRBV7-2,-,TRBJ1-5,TGTGCCAGCAGCTTAGATGCTTGGACAGCGTCATCTCAGCCCCAGCATTTT,CASSLDAWTASSQPQHF
TRBD2,TRBV12-3/TRBV12-4,few,TRBJ2-7,TGTGCCAGCAGTTTAATGGGGAGGGCCTACGAGCAGTACTTC,CASSLMGRAYEQYF
TRBD2,TRBV29-1,many,TRBJ2-1,TGCAGCGTTCTAGCGGAAGTAAGCTCCTACAATGAGCAGTTCTTC,CSVLAEVSSYNEQFF
-,TRBV5-5,few,TRBJ1-6,TGTGCCAGCAGCTCCTCGACACCAGCGGGGAATTCACCCCTCCACTTT,CASSSSTPAGNSPLHF
TRBD2,TRBV7-9,-,TRBJ2-7,TGTGCCAGCAGCTACGGGCCCGGGACTAGCGGCGCCTACGAGCAGTACTTC,CASSYGPGTSGAYEQYF
TRBD1,TRBV12-3/TRBV12-4,few,TRBJ2-7,TGTGCCAGCAGTCCCCGGCAGGGGGCTCCATCCTACGAGCAGTACTTC,CASSPRQGAPSYEQYF
TRBD1,TRBV5-4,few,TRBJ2-1,TGTGCCAGCAGCCCGAGGACAGGCCCCTACAATGAGCAGTTCTTC,CASSPRTGPYNEQFF
TRBD1,TRBV20-1,-,TRBJ1-4,TGCAGTGCTCCGACAGGGAATCGTGAAAAACTGTTTTTT,CSAPTGNREKLFF
-,TRBV6-1,-,TRBJ2-7,TGTGCCAGCAGAGATACAGGGTACTACGAGCAGTACTTC,CASRDTGYYEQYF
-,TRBV9,-,TRBJ2-3,TGTGCCAGCACCCCGTCCCCTTCGGATACGCAGTATTTT,CASTPSPSDTQYF
-,TRBV20-1,-,TRBJ2-7,TGCAGTGCTACAAAGAGAGGCGTCTCATACGAGCAGTACTTC,CSATKRGVSYEQYF
TRBD2,TRBV3-1,-,TRBJ2-1,TGTGCCAGCAGCCCACCTGGGACTAGCGGGAGGCCGGGCTCCTACAATGAGCAGTTCTTC,CASSPPGTSGRPGSYNEQFF
-,TRBV4-3,few,TRBJ2-6,TGCGCCAGCAGCCAAGATGAGGAGCAGGGTGGGGCCAACGTCCTGACTTTC,CASSQDEEQGGANVLTF
TRBD1,TRBV29-1,-,TRBJ1-2,TGCAGCGTTGATTATCGCCCGACAGGGCCTAACTATGGCTACACCTTC,CSVDYRPTGPNYGYTF
-,TRBV7-9,-,TRBJ2-7,TGTGCCAGCAGCTTAGAATACGGTGGCAGGGCCTACGAGCAGTACTTC,CASSLEYGGRAYEQYF
TRBD2,TRBV5-1,few,TRBJ2-1,TGCGCCAGCAGCACAACGAGCGGGAGCGGCTACAATGAGCAGTTCTTC,CASSTTSGSGYNEQFF
TRBD1,TRBV20-1,few,TRBJ1-1,TGCAGTGCTAGTCGGGGACAGGGGGTTACTGAAGCTTTCTTT,CSASRGQGVTEAFF
-,TRBV7-9,few,TRBJ2-3,TGTGCCAGCAGCTCGTCGGAGGGTTTAGATACGCAGTATTTT,CASSSSEGLDTQYF
-,TRBV29-1,few,TRBJ1-1,TGCAGCGCTAGGACTCGGGGGTTTATGAACACTGAAGCTTTCTTT,CSARTRGFMNTEAFF
-,TRBV6-2/TRBV6-3,few,TRBJ1-1,TGTGCCAGCAGGGGGGTGGGGGAATATACTGAAGCTTTCTTT,CASRGVGEYTEAFF
-,TRBV4-1,few,TRBJ2-7,TGCGCCAGCAGCCAGGGTTCCCTAGGGCAGGATCCCTACGAGCAGTACTTC,CASSQGSLGQDPYEQYF
-,TRBV25-1,few,TRBJ2-2,TGTGCCAGCAGTGTGGGAGGGGGCGTTTCCACCGGGGAGCTGTTTTTT,CASSVGGGVSTGELFF
TRBD1,TRBV24-1,many,TRBJ2-1,TGTGCCACCAGTGATGTCCGGGACAGGGCCCATGAGCAGTTCTTC,CATSDVRDRAHEQFF
-,TRBV2,-,TRBJ2-1,TGTGCCAGCAGTGAACCGGGAATGATGGCCTACAATGAGCAGTTCTTC,CASSEPGMMAYNEQFF
-,TRBV6-2/TRBV6-3,few,TRBJ1-5,TGTGCCAGCAGTCCCGAGAGGGGCGGGCAGCCCCAGCATTTT,CASSPERGGQPQHF
-,TRBV23-1,few,TRBJ2-7,TGCGCCAGCAGTCATTCTCCGGGACACCACTTC,CASSHSPGHHF